This entry lists 3 T cell receptor beta chains sequenced from one sample in a study of blood T cell repertoires in COVID-19. Sequencing used immunoSEQ multiplex PCR; TCRdb keeps in-frame clones, though not all of them. The repertoire holds fewer than 250,000 clones, 87% seen once, with approximately 2.8% in the top ten. What was sequenced was PBMCs or T cells enriched from blood (not recorded which). These receptors originate from a woman aged 30 to 39 with acute COVID-19.

This clone came up once. This chain links TRBV5-1 with TRBJ2-5, with 7 nucleotides matching TRBD1. Germline V CDR1 and CDR2: SGHRS, YFSETQ. This CDR3 has 13 residues. V gave up 3 bases and J gave up 3 bases; unmatched junction bases: 2. The CDR3 spells CASSWDSEETQYF. In DNA, the CDR3 is TGCGCCAGCAGCTGGGACAGCGAAGAGACCCAGTACTTC. The full variable domain, completed using reference TRBV5-1 and TRBJ2-5, is KAGVTQTPRYLIKTRGQQVTLSCSPISGHRSVSWYQQTPGQGLQFLFEYFSETQRNKGNFPGRFSGRQFSNSRSEMNVSTLELGDSALYLCASSWDSEETQYFGPGTRLLVL.

The chain uses TRBV2 and TRBJ1-6, with D maybe TRBD1 (5 bases). Trimming took off 1 base at V and 0 bases at J, with 10 bases between the two ends. The germline CDR1 and CDR2 sequences are SNHLY and FYNNEI. The CDR3 totals 17 residues. Here the CDR3 DNA reads TGTGCCAGCAGTGAAGTGACAGCATTCTCCTATAATTCACCCCTCCACTTT. Translated: CASSEVTAFSYNSPLHF. Filled out from reference TRBV2 and TRBJ1-6, the complete variable domain reads EPEVTQTPSHQVTQMGQEVILRCVPISNHLYFYWYRQILGQKVEFLVSFYNNEISEKSEIFDDQFSVERPDGSNFTLKIRSTKLEDSAMYFCASSEVTAFSYNSPLHFGNGTRLTVT.

The V gene is TRBV7-2, the J gene TRBJ2-7; D possibly corresponds to TRBD1 (6 bases). The germline V gene encodes CDR1 SGHTA and CDR2 FQGNSA. This CDR3 has 14 residues. Trimming removed 3 bases from V and 4 bases from J, with 13 bases in between. The CDR3 reads CASSLRQVGYEQYF. Here the CDR3 DNA reads TGTGCCAGCAGCTTGAGACAGGTGGGATACGAGCAGTACTTC.